This T cell receptor (beta chain) was recovered during a study of response to subunit inactivated influenza vaccine. MiXCR was run by TCRdb on the RT-PCR reads, yielding one entry per CDR3 protein. This sample has roughly 760,000 distinct CDR3 sequences, with 20% to 25% found just once. The receptor comes from a man aged 45-65 years who received an inactivated influenza vaccine. The specimen was PBMCs from blood, collected 4 to 6 days after vaccination.

CDR3 in DNA: TGTGCCAGCAGCCTGCGACAGCTGGCTGCCTACGAGCAGTACTTC. Its protein product is CASSLRQLAAYEQYF. V is TRBV7-2 and J is TRBJ2-7, with D perhaps TRBD1 (5 bases). CDR1 and CDR2 (germline): SGHTA, FQGNSA. There are 15 residues in the CDR3. Trimming shortened V by 5 bases and J by 2 bases, and 16 bases separated the two germline ends.